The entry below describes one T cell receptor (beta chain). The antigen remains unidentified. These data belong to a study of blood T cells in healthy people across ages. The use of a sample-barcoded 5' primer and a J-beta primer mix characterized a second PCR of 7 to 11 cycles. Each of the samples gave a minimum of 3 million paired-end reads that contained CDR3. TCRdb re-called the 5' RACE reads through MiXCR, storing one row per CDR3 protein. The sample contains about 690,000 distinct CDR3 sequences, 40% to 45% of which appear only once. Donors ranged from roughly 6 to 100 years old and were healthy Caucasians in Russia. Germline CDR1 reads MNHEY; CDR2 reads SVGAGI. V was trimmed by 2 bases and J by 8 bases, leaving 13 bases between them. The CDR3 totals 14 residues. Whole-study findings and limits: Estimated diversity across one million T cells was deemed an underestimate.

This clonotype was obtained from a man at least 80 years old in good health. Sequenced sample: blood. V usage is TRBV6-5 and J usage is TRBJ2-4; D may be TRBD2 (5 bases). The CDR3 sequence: CASSYRRTWDIQYF. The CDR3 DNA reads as TGTGCCAGCAGTTACCGCAGGACTTGGGACATTCAGTACTTC.